This passage covers 22 T cell receptor beta chains from one sample sequenced in a study of beta chain features in type 1 diabetes. Every bit of the isolated RNA underwent reverse transcription, so sequencing read expressed TCRB transcripts. Data came from immunoSEQ multiplex PCR; TCRdb stores just in-frame clones and leaves some out. The sample has about 410,000 clones; approximately 14% are singletons. Sequenced sample: naive CD4+ T cells from blood. These receptor sequences come from a man aged 30 to 39 in good health.

This clone was seen more than once but under ten times. This chain links TRBV9 with TRBJ2-3, with unresolved D. Per germline, CDR1 SGDLS and CDR2 YYNGEE. V lost 2 bases to trimming and J lost 6 bases, with 13 bases between them. The length of the CDR3 is 14 residues. The CDR3: CASSVTGVRDTQYF. CDR3 bases: TGTGCCAGCAGCGTTACTGGGGTGCGGGATACGCAGTATTTT.

This clone was found a few times. The chain joins TRBV25-1 to TRBJ1-2; 9 bases are shared with TRBD1. Germline V gene data show CDR1 as MGHDK and CDR2 as SYGVNS. The CDR3 consists of 14 residues. The V segment lost 6 bases and the J segment 6 bases; nucleotides outside the gene matches: 8. Here the CDR3 reads CASSETGGGNGYTF. The CDR3 region has the DNA TGTGCCAGCAGCGAAACAGGGGGCGGGAATGGCTACACCTTC.

This clone was recorded a few times. The V call is TRBV5-6, the J call TRBJ1-1; the D is unclear. Germline assignment: CDR1 SGHDT and CDR2 YYEEEE. CDR3 length equals 13 residues. Between the trimmed V and J ends, which lost 3 bases and 7 bases, there was a span of 13 bases. The CDR3 here is CASSSGPNLEAFF. CDR3 bases: TGTGCCAGCAGCTCCGGGCCTAACCTTGAAGCTTTCTTT.

This clone came up a few times. The genes are TRBV5-1 and TRBJ1-4, with D possibly TRBD1 on 5 matching bases. The CDR3 extends over 16 amino acids. The germline gives CDR1 SGHRS, CDR2 YFSETQ. Trimming removed 1 base at V and 0 bases at J, with 10 bases between. The CDR3 DNA reads TGCGCCAGCAGCTTGAGCGGACAAGCAACTAATGAAAAACTGTTTTTT. It specifies CASSLSGQATNEKLFF.

This chain links TRBV9 with TRBJ1-1; 10 bases align to TRBD1. Germline V CDR1 and CDR2: SGDLS, YYNGEE. V lost 5 bases and J lost 0; bases outside the gene matches: 1. The CDR3 covers 14 residues. CDR3 bases: TGTGCCAGCAGGGGACAGGGGATGAACACTGAAGCTTTCTTT. Protein sequence: CASRGQGMNTEAFF.

This chain connects TRBV13 to TRBJ2-2; D is unresolved. This CDR3 region has 13 residues. Trimming shortened V by 5 bases and J by 5 bases, and 9 bases separated the two germline ends. Germline loops: CDR1 PRHDT, CDR2 FYEKMQ (reference sequence). The CDR3 region has the DNA TGTGCCAGCAGCGTAGATTGGACCGGGGAGCTGTTTTTT. It encodes CASSVDWTGELFF.

This chain links TRBV29-1 with TRBJ2-1; the D gene could be TRBD1 or TRBD2 (6 bases each). Germline V lookup: CDR1 SQVTM, CDR2 ANQGSEA. Trimming cost V 8 bases and J 0 bases, with 17 bases left between them. The CDR3 has 15 amino acids. The CDR3 loop is CSTGGGASSYNEQFF. CDR3 coding DNA: TGCAGCACTGGGGGCGGGGCTAGCTCCTACAATGAGCAGTTCTTC.

The chain uses TRBV4-1 and TRBJ1-5; the D gene is possibly TRBD1 (5 bases). CDR1 is MGHRA, CDR2 YSYEKL, per germline. Trimming took 7 bases from V and 7 from J, leaving 17 bases between them. The CDR3 is made up of 14 amino acids. CDR3 sequence reads: CASKETGVGQPQHF. In DNA, the CDR3 is TGCGCCAGCAAAGAAACGGGGGTGGGCCAGCCCCAGCATTTT.

This clone turned up a few times. V and J are TRBV5-1 and TRBJ1-2; D gene ambiguous. CDR1 SGHRS and CDR2 YFSETQ come from the germline V gene. CDR3 length equals 14 residues. Trimming took 1 base from V and 3 from J, leaving 10 bases between them. CDR3 region: CASSLIVGDYGYTF. The CDR3 DNA reads TGCGCCAGCAGCTTGATAGTCGGAGACTATGGCTACACCTTC.

The sample holds a few counts of this clone. J is TRBJ2-1 and V is TRBV30; D is unclear. V lost 2 bases and J lost 4, with 9 bases in between. The germline gives CDR1 GTSNPN, CDR2 SVGIG (reference sequence). The CDR3 sequence is 13 residues long. CDR3 nucleotides: TGTGCCTGGAGTTCGACCCTTTACAATGAGCAGTTCTTC. Translating gives CAWSSTLYNEQFF.

The rearrangement links TRBV6-5 to TRBJ2-7, with TRBD2 matching over 7 bases. Germline V gives CDR1 MNHEY, CDR2 SVGAGI. V lost 4 bases and J lost 5; bases outside the gene matches: 14. The CDR3 spans 16 residues. The chain's CDR3 is CASSLRGSPALDEQYV. The CDR3 DNA reads TGTGCCAGCAGTTTGCGCGGGAGCCCAGCGCTGGACGAGCAGTACGTC.

V gene TRBV7-2 combines with J gene TRBJ2-1; 8 bases align to TRBD2. Germline V gene lookup returns CDR1 SGHTA and CDR2 FQGNSA. The CDR3 loop spans 16 amino acids. The trim removed 5 bases at V and 5 bases at J, leaving 11 bases unmatched. CDR3 sequence (DNA): TGTGCCAGCAGCGTGATCCTGGCGGGGGGAAACAATGAGCAGTTCTTC. Its translation: CASSVILAGGNNEQFF.

The chain uses TRBV10-3 and TRBJ2-7; 7 bases are shared with TRBD1. CDR1 and CDR2 (germline): ENHRY, SYGVKD. V lost 7 bases and J lost 2; bases outside the gene matches: 8. There are 14 residues in the CDR3. Here the CDR3 DNA reads TGTGCCATCACCCAAACAGGGGCGACCTACGAGCAGTACGTC. Translation gives CAITQTGATYEQYV.

This clone appeared a few times. This rearrangement joins TRBV5-6 to TRBJ2-3; D uncertain. Per the germline V gene, CDR1 is SGHDT and CDR2 is YYEEEE. The length of the CDR3 is 16 residues. The V and J ends lost 2 bases and 2 bases respectively, with 15 bases between them. CDR3: CASSFIGVRDTDTQYF. CDR3 in DNA: TGTGCCAGCAGCTTTATCGGTGTCAGAGACACAGATACGCAGTATTTT.

The chain recombines TRBV11-1 with TRBJ1-2; D is undetermined. V was trimmed by 4 bases and J by 6 bases, leaving 18 bases between them. Per the germline V gene, CDR1 is SGHAT and CDR2 is FQDESV (reference sequence). The CDR3 spans 15 residues. The CDR3, as DNA: TGTGCCAGCAGCTCCCGGAACGATCCGAAGGATGGCTACACCTTC. The encoded protein is CASSSRNDPKDGYTF.

The chain carries TRBV6-5 and TRBJ2-7; D uncertain. V was trimmed by 8 bases and J by 5 bases, leaving 16 bases between them. The CDR3 has 13 residues. Germline V lookup: CDR1 MNHEY, CDR2 SVGAGI. The CDR3 bases are TGTGCCAGCGGCCAAACCGGTATCCACGAGCAGTACTTC. The encoded protein is CASGQTGIHEQYF.

There are a few counts of this clone. The V gene is TRBV28, the J gene TRBJ2-7, with D possibly TRBD1 on 5 matching bases. Germline V gives CDR1 MDHEN, CDR2 SYDVKM. The V end was cut by 5 bases, the J end by 11 bases, with 22 bases between. The CDR3 runs to 14 residues. In nucleotides, the CDR3 is TGTGCCAGCAGTACCCTTAAGACAGTAGCATCGGAGTACGTC. Translation: CASSTLKTVASEYV.

This clone has only a few counts. The chain employs TRBV15 and TRBJ1-1, with D possibly TRBD1 on 5 matching bases. Between the trimmed V and J ends, which lost 0 bases and 4 bases, there was a span of 6 bases. CDR3 length: 13 amino acids. The germline V gene has CDR1 LNHNV and CDR2 YYDKDF (reference sequence). The CDR3 region has the DNA TGTGCCACCAGCAGAGATGGGGGCACTGAAGCTTTCTTT. Its protein product is CATSRDGGTEAFF. Complete variable domain (other parts from reference TRBV15 and TRBJ1-1): DAMVIQNPRYQVTQFGKPVTLSCSQTLNHNVMYWYQQKSSQAPKLLFHYYDKDFNNEADTPDNFQSRRPNTSFCFLDIRSPGLGDTAMYLCATSRDGGTEAFFGQGTRLTVV.

The rearrangement links TRBV18 to TRBJ1-4; D gene ambiguous. Germline V gene data show CDR1 as KGHSH and CDR2 as LQKENI. The CDR3 runs to 14 residues. Trimming left V 3 bases short and J 5 bases short, with 10 bases between. In DNA form, the CDR3 reads TGTGCCAGCTCACCCCTACCTTTGAATGAAAAACTGTTTTTT. Its translation is CASSPLPLNEKLFF.

This clone was observed a few times. This chain links TRBV6-5 with TRBJ2-1, with TRBD2 identical over 8 bases. V was pared by 8 bases and J by 7 bases, with 13 bases of the junction left unmatched. Germline CDR1 and CDR2: MNHEY and SVGAGI. CDR3 size: 15 residues. The CDR3 DNA follows: TGTGCCAGCCTTCGGGAGGGAGCCCATAGGAATGAGCAGTTCTTC. Translated, it gives CASLREGAHRNEQFF.

A few counts support this clone. One end of the junction varies from germline; a read error may be responsible. V gene TRBV10-3 combines with J gene TRBJ2-3, with TRBD2 identical over 10 bases. CDR1 is ENHRY, CDR2 SYGVKD, per germline. CDR3 length: 17 amino acids. CDR3 loop: CAISGSRTSGSTNTQYF. The DNA for the CDR3 is TGTGCCATCAGTGGGTCGCGGACTAGCGGATCCACAAATACGCAGTATTTT.

V usage is TRBV7-3 and J usage is TRBJ2-5; D is perhaps TRBD1 (6 bases). The CDR3 is made up of 13 amino acids. Germline CDR1 is SGHTA and CDR2 is FQGTGA. The ends were cut back, 5 bases at V and 7 bases at J, with 14 bases in the middle. The DNA of the CDR3 is TGTGCCAGCAGCCTATCACGAGGGGGGACCCAGTACTTC. Translated, it gives CASSLSRGGTQYF.